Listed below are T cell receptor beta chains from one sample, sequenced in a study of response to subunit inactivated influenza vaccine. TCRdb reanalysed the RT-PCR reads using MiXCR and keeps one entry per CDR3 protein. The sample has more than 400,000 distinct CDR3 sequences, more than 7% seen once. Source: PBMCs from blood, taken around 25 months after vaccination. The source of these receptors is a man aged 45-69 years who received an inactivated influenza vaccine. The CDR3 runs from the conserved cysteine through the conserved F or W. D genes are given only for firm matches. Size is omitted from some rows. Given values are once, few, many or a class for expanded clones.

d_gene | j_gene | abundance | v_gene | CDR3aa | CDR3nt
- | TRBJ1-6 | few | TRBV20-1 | CSAGGRRDSPLHF | TGCAGTGCGGGGGGACGAAGGGATTCACCCCTCCACTTT
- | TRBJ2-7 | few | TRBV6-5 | CASSSRRTVSYEQYF | TGTGCCAGCAGTTCCAGACGGACAGTATCCTACGAGCAGTACTTC
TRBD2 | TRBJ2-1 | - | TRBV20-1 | CSAGREGRNNEQFF | TGCAGTGCTGGGCGGGAGGGCCGGAACAATGAGCAGTTCTTC
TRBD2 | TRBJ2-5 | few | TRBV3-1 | CASSQVAGTTSGRRYF | TGTGCCAGCAGCCAAGTGGCAGGGACAACTAGCGGGAGGCGGTACTTC
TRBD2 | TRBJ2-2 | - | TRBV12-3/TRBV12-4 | CASSSWLAAGELFF | TGTGCCAGCAGTTCGTGGCTAGCGGCCGGGGAGCTGTTTTTT
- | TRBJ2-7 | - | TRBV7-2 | CASSLAIEDTRPYEQYF | TGTGCCAGCAGCTTAGCTATCGAGGACACACGTCCCTACGAGCAGTACTTC
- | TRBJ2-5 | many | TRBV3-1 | CASSQRASGPETQYF | TGTGCCAGCAGCCAACGGGCATCAGGTCCGGAGACCCAGTACTTC
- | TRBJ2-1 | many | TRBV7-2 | CASSLAPTGLVGYNEQFF | TGTGCCAGCAGCTTAGCGCCAACGGGGTTAGTGGGGTACAATGAGCAGTTCTTC
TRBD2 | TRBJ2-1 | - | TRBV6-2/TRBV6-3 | CASSRGLAGLNEQFF | TGTGCCAGCAGCCGGGGACTAGCGGGACTCAATGAGCAGTTCTTC
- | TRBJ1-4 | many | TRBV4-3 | CASSQLRGQTNEKLFF | TGCGCCAGCAGCCAACTTCGTGGGCAAACTAATGAAAAACTGTTTTTT
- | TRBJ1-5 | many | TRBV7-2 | CASSLARVAQPQHF | TGTGCCAGCAGCTTAGCTAGGGTAGCGCAGCCCCAGCATTTT
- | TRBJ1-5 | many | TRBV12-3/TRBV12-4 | CASKPGVNSNQPQHF | TGTGCCAGCAAGCCCGGGGTGAATAGCAATCAGCCCCAGCATTTT
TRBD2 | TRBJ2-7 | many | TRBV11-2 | CASSTASGGSTPQYF | TGTGCCAGCAGCACCGCTAGCGGGGGTTCTACGCCGCAGTACTTC
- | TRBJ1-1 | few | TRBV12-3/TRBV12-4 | CASSWGENTEAFF | TGTGCCAGCAGTTGGGGGGAGAACACTGAAGCTTTCTTT
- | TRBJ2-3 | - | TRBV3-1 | CASSPSGRSTDTQYF | TGTGCCAGCAGCCCCAGCGGCCGGAGCACAGATACGCAGTATTTT
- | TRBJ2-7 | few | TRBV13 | CASRKTGAPYEQYF | TGTGCCAGCAGAAAAACCGGGGCCCCATACGAGCAGTACTTC
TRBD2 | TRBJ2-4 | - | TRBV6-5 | CASSLWVLREVAKNIQYF | TGTGCCAGCAGTTTGTGGGTTTTACGGGAGGTTGCCAAAAACATTCAGTACTTC
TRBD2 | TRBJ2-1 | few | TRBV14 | CASSREAGGPYNEQFF | TGTGCCAGCAGCCGCGAAGCGGGGGGGCCCTACAATGAGCAGTTCTTC
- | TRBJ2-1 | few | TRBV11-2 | CASSLDLAGGNNEQFF | TGTGCCAGCAGCTTAGATTTGGCGGGCGGAAACAATGAGCAGTTCTTC
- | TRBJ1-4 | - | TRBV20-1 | CSARDGTNEKLFF | TGCAGTGCTCGCGACGGAACTAATGAAAAACTGTTTTTT
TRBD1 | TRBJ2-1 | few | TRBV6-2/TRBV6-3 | CASSPLTGALYNEQFF | TGTGCCAGCAGCCCCTTGACAGGGGCCTTATACAATGAGCAGTTCTTC
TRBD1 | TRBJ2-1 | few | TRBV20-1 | CSARHRTGYNEQFF | TGCAGTGCTAGGCATAGGACAGGCTACAATGAGCAGTTCTTC
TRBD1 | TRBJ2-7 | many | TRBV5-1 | CASSDRDTYEQYF | TGCGCCAGCAGCGACAGGGACACCTACGAGCAGTACTTC
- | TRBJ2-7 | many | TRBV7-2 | CASSSGRSSYEQYF | TGTGCCAGCAGCTCGGGACGGAGCTCCTACGAGCAGTACTTC
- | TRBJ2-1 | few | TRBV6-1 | CASSDRGKSSYNEQFF | TGTGCCAGCAGCGACCGGGGTAAGAGCTCCTACAATGAGCAGTTCTTC
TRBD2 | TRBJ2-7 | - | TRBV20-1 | CSARQGMGLADYEQYF | TGCAGTGCTAGACAGGGAATGGGACTAGCGGACTACGAGCAGTACTTC
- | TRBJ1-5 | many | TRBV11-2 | CASSFGEAQPQHF | TGTGCCAGCAGCTTTGGGGAGGCTCAGCCCCAGCATTTT
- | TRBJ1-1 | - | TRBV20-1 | CSASNTMNTEAFF | TGCAGTGCTAGCAACACCATGAACACTGAAGCTTTCTTT
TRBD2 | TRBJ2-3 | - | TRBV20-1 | CSARGARGGLTDTQYF | TGCAGTGCTAGGGGGGCGCGGGGGGGGCTCACAGATACGCAGTATTTT
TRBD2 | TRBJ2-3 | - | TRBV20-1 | CSAEDPGLSFSQDTQYF | TGCAGTGCAGAAGACCCGGGACTATCCTTCTCACAAGATACGCAGTATTTT
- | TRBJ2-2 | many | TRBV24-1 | CATSDRAGELFF | TGTGCCACCAGTGATCGGGCCGGGGAGCTGTTTTTT
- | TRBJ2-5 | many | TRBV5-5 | CASRRDPQETQYF | TGTGCCAGCAGGCGGGACCCACAAGAGACCCAGTACTTC
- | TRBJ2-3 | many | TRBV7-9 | CASSLTGDSTDTQYF | TGTGCCAGCAGCTTGACAGGAGATAGCACAGATACGCAGTATTTT
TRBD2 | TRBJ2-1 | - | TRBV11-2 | CASSLSAGEFNEQFF | TGTGCCAGCAGCTTATCAGCGGGGGAATTCAATGAGCAGTTCTTC
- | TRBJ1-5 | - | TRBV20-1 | CSARSFSALRTNQPQHF | TGCAGTGCTAGATCGTTCTCAGCTTTAAGAACCAATCAGCCCCAGCATTTT
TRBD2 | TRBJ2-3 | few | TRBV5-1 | CASISGGGSGTDTQYF | TGCGCCAGCATCTCCGGCGGCGGGAGCGGCACAGATACGCAGTATTTT
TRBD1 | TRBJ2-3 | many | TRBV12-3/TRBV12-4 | CASSPWTGGFDNTQYF | TGTGCCAGCAGTCCCTGGACAGGGGGCTTTGATAATACGCAGTATTTT
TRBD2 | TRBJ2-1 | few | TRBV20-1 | CSAIAGTSVSEQFF | TGCAGTGCTATAGCCGGGACTAGCGTTAGTGAGCAGTTCTTC
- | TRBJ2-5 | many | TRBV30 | CAWRGRQRETQYF | TGTGCCTGGAGAGGAAGACAGCGGGAGACCCAGTACTTC
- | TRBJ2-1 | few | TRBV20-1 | CSARDYLNNEQFF | TGCAGTGCTAGGGATTACTTAAACAATGAGCAGTTCTTC
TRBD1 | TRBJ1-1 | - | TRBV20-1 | CSAVTGGTEAFF | TGCAGTGCGGTAACAGGGGGCACTGAAGCTTTCTTT
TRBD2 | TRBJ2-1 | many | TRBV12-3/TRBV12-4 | CASNVKGLAPWNEQFF | TGTGCCAGCAATGTGAAGGGACTAGCGCCTTGGAATGAGCAGTTCTTC
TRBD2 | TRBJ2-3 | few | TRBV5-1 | CASSSRIAGKGTDTQYF | TGCGCCAGCAGCTCCCGAATAGCGGGAAAAGGGACAGATACGCAGTATTTT
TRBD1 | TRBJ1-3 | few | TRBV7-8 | CASSLNRGLSGNTIYF | TGTGCCAGCAGCTTAAACAGGGGGCTGTCTGGAAACACCATATATTTT
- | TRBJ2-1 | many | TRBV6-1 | CATRQEGAVNEQFF | TGTGCCACCAGGCAGGAGGGGGCTGTTAATGAGCAGTTCTTC
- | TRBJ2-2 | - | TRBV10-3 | CAISESSESTGELFF | TGTGCCATCAGTGAGTCGTCGGAGAGCACCGGGGAGCTGTTTTTT
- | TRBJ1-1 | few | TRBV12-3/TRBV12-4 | CASSLALGRLNTEAFF | TGTGCCAGCAGTTTAGCGCTGGGCCGACTGAACACTGAAGCTTTCTTT
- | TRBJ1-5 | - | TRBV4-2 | CASSRGRESQPQHF | TGTGCCAGCAGCCGTGGGAGGGAGTCTCAGCCCCAGCATTTT
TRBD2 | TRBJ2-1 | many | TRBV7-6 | CASSLTGLTSSYNEQFF | TGTGCCAGCAGCTTAACGGGACTAACGAGCTCCTACAATGAGCAGTTCTTC
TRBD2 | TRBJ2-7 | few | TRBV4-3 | CASSQVSGRAHEQYF | TGCGCCAGCAGCCAAGTTAGCGGGAGGGCACACGAGCAGTACTTC
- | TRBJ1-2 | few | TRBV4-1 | CASSQVGGNHRGYTF | TGCGCCAGCAGCCAAGTAGGGGGAAATCACCGTGGCTACACCTTC
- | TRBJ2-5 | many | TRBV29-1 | CSVGFVQGGETQYF | TGCAGCGTTGGTTTCGTCCAGGGCGGAGAGACCCAGTACTTC
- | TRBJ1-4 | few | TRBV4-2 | CASSPWGIGINEKLFF | TGTGCCAGCAGCCCCTGGGGGATCGGGATTAATGAAAAACTGTTTTTT
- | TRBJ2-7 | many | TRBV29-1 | CSVQGSYEQYF | TGCAGCGTTCAGGGATCCTACGAGCAGTACTTC
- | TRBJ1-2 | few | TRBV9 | CASSVGGSSGYTF | TGTGCCAGCAGCGTAGGAGGTTCTTCTGGCTACACCTTC
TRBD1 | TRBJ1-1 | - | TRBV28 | CASREGVDRTGQAFF | TGTGCCAGCAGAGAGGGGGTGGACCGGACAGGGCAAGCTTTCTTT
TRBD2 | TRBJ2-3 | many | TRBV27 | CASSLSSSGTWGDTQYF | TGTGCCAGCAGTTTATCTTCTAGCGGAACCTGGGGAGATACGCAGTATTTT
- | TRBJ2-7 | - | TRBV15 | CATSPRRGGNSYEQYF | TGTGCCACCAGCCCCCGGCGGGGAGGTAACTCCTACGAGCAGTACTTC
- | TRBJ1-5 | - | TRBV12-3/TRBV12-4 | CASSLSGWAGPSNQPQHF | TGTGCCAGCAGTTTAAGTGGATGGGCAGGCCCCAGCAATCAGCCCCAGCATTTT
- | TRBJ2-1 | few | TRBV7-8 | CASSLEVRANNEQFF | TGTGCCAGCAGCTTAGAAGTGAGGGCAAACAATGAGCAGTTCTTC